The 21 T cell receptor beta chains below were found in one sample sequenced in a study of blood T cell repertoires in COVID-19. Profiling relied on immunoSEQ multiplex PCR, and the TCRdb table lists in-frame clones only, not all of them. The sample holds around 56,000 clones, roughly 90% seen once. Sequencing was carried out using peripheral blood. These receptors all come from a human donor in a cohort sampled during active COVID-19.

The DNA of the CDR3 is TGTGCCAGCAGTTTATTGGGCCGAACCTACGAGCAGTACTTC. Protein sequence: CASSLLGRTYEQYF. The V and J genes are TRBV27 and TRBJ2-7, with D uncertain. CDR3 length equals 14 residues. The V end was cut by 1 base, the J end by 2 bases, with 9 bases between. Germline CDR1 is MNHEY and CDR2 is SMNVEV (reference sequence).

The V call is TRBV3-1 (or the pseudogene TRBV3-2), the J call TRBJ1-1; 9 bases fit TRBD1. V trimming: 1 base; J trimming: 4 bases; junction bases outside the gene matches: 7. CDR3 size: 16 residues. The germline V gene has CDR1 LGHDT and CDR2 YNNKEL (reference sequence). This chain's CDR3 is CASSQGWRTGATEAFF. For the CDR3, the DNA is TGTGCCAGCAGCCAAGGGTGGCGGACAGGGGCCACTGAAGCTTTCTTT.

The genes are TRBV7-2 and TRBJ2-7, with 7 bases lining up with TRBD1. This CDR3 is built from 15 residues. Germline V gives CDR1 SGHTA, CDR2 FQGNSA. V shed 3 bases, J shed 3 bases, and the junction held 8 bases outside the gene matches. CDR3 loop: CASSFVQGENYEQYF. As DNA, the CDR3 is TGTGCCAGCAGCTTCGTTCAGGGGGAAAACTACGAGCAGTACTTC.

The V and J genes are TRBV15 and TRBJ2-3, with TRBD2 matching 8 bases. The germline gives CDR1 LNHNV, CDR2 YYDKDF (reference sequence). V lost 0 bases and J lost 4; bases outside the gene matches: 9. This CDR3 is built from 17 residues. The CDR3 protein is CATSRDYGGGSPDTQYF. In DNA, the CDR3 is TGTGCCACCAGCAGAGATTACGGCGGGGGGTCCCCAGATACGCAGTATTTT.

J is TRBJ2-5 and V is TRBV6-2 or TRBV6-3; the match to TRBD2 covers 13 bases. J was trimmed by 4 bases and V by 5 bases; bases with no gene match: 13. Per germline, CDR1 MNHEY and CDR2 SVGEGT. This CDR3 is built from 18 residues. In nucleotides, the CDR3 is TGTGCCAGCAGTAACCCCACTAGCGGGGGGGCGGGTTCAGAGACCCAGTACTTC. Amino acids: CASSNPTSGGAGSETQYF.

V gene TRBV28 combines with J gene TRBJ2-3; 7 nucleotides match TRBD1. Losses at the gene ends were 5 bases for V and 2 bases for J; bases not matched to a gene: 4. The CDR3 has 14 amino acids. Germline CDR1 reads MDHEN; CDR2 reads SYDVKM. CDR3 sequence: CASSPTGSTDTQYF. For the CDR3, the DNA is TGTGCCAGCAGTCCGACAGGGTCCACAGATACGCAGTATTTT.

This rearrangement joins TRBV12-5 to TRBJ2-5; a weak D match, TRBD1 (6 bases). CDR3 length: 19 amino acids. Per the germline V gene, CDR1 is LGHNT and CDR2 is FRNRAP. V dropped 2 bases and J dropped 1 base, with 23 bases sitting between them. CDR3 DNA sequence: TGTGCTAGTGGTTTGCCCCAGGGGACCCAGCGCGCCCCCCAAGAGACCCAGTACTTC. It specifies CASGLPQGTQRAPQETQYF. Combining the CDR3 with reference TRBV12-5 and TRBJ2-5 gives the whole variable domain DARVTQTPRHKVTEMGQEVTMRCQPILGHNTVFWYRQTMMQGLELLAYFRNRAPLDDSGMPKDRFSAEMPDATLATLKIQPSEPRDSAVYFCASGLPQGTQRAPQETQYFGPGTRLLVL.

This clone has only one observation. The rearrangement joins TRBV7-3 to TRBJ2-3; 9 bases map to TRBD1. Losses at the gene ends were 5 bases for V and 3 bases for J; bases not matched to a gene: 3. The germline CDR1 and CDR2 sequences are SGHTA and FQGTGA. The CDR3 length is 14 residues. Here the CDR3 DNA reads TGTGCCAGCAGCCCCGGGACAGGGACAGATACGCAGTATTTT. Translating gives CASSPGTGTDTQYF. The complete variable domain, with remaining parts taken from reference TRBV7-3 and TRBJ2-3, reads GAGVSQTPSNKVTEKGKYVELRCDPISGHTALYWYRQSLGQGPEFLIYFQGTGAADDSGLPNDRFFAVRPEGSVSTLKIQRTERGDSAVYLCASSPGTGTDTQYFGPGTRLTVL.

This chain uses TRBV7-7 with TRBJ2-3; 10 positions match TRBD1. The CDR3 runs 15 residues. Germline V CDR1 and CDR2: SSHAT, FNYEAQ (reference sequence). J gave up 4 bases and V 5 bases, and 6 bases lay outside the gene matches. The CDR3 bases are TGTGCCAGCAGCCCCGGGACAGGGGCTCCAGATACGCAGTATTTT. This encodes CASSPGTGAPDTQYF.

This clone was counted once. The chain links TRBV27 to TRBJ1-2, with 7 bases fitting TRBD1. V trimming: 2 bases; J trimming: 4 bases; junction bases outside the gene matches: 7. Germline V gene sequence: CDR1 MNHEY, CDR2 SMNVEV (reference sequence). This CDR3 region has 15 residues. The CDR3 sequence: CASSLDDRAGYGYTF. DNA of the CDR3: TGTGCCAGCAGTTTAGATGACAGGGCAGGCTATGGCTACACCTTC.

The rearrangement links TRBV20-1 to TRBJ2-1; 8 positions agree with TRBD2. The germline gives CDR1 DFQATT, CDR2 SNEGSKA (reference sequence). The V and J ends lost 3 bases and 2 bases, in that order; junction bases with no gene match: 15. The CDR3 sequence is 18 residues long. The CDR3 DNA is TGCAGTGCTAGTAGTAGCGGGGCCCCGGGAGTAGCCTACAATGAGCAGTTCTTC. Its protein product is CSASSSGAPGVAYNEQFF.

The chain combines TRBV11-2 with TRBJ2-1, with 9 bases matching TRBD1. From germline, CDR1 is SGHAT and CDR2 FQNNGV. The CDR3 covers 15 residues. The trim removed 5 bases at V and 4 bases at J, leaving 6 bases unmatched. CDR3: CASSRRQGGYNEQFF. The CDR3 nucleotides are TGTGCCAGCAGCCGCAGACAGGGGGGGTACAATGAGCAGTTCTTC.

V and J are TRBV2 and TRBJ1-1; 7 bases fit TRBD1. Unmatched junction bases numbered 9, after V lost 7 bases and J lost 4 bases. Germline CDR1 and CDR2: SNHLY and FYNNEI. The CDR3 consists of 14 residues. The CDR3 loop is CASKTGFHGTEAFF. The CDR3 DNA is TGTGCCAGCAAGACAGGGTTTCATGGCACTGAAGCTTTCTTT.

V gene TRBV5-4 combines with J gene TRBJ1-5; the D is unclear. Germline V gene lookup returns CDR1 SGHNT and CDR2 YYREEE (reference sequence). The CDR3 has 16 residues. V lost 6 bases and J 2 bases, leaving 18 bases between the germline ends. The CDR3 sequence is CASIPWRFVGNQPQHF. The CDR3 DNA is TGTGCCAGCATCCCTTGGAGGTTCGTTGGCAATCAGCCCCAGCATTTT.

This chain uses TRBV4-1 with TRBJ1-2; D gene uncertain. CDR1 and CDR2 (germline): MGHRA, YSYEKL. V dropped 0 bases and J dropped 1 base, with 3 bases sitting between them. The CDR3 covers 13 residues. The chain's CDR3 is CASSQDGNYGYTF. For the CDR3, the DNA is TGCGCCAGCAGCCAAGACGGTAACTATGGCTACACCTTC.

V usage is TRBV7-2 and J usage is TRBJ1-1; D may be TRBD1 (5 bases). The CDR3 contains 15 residues. The V and J ends lost 5 bases and 0 bases respectively, with 13 bases between them. Germline CDR1 reads SGHTA; CDR2 reads FQGNSA. The CDR3 sequence is CASSARQKMNTEAFF. The CDR3 bases are TGTGCCAGCAGCGCCCGACAGAAAATGAACACTGAAGCTTTCTTT.

This clone was detected only once. This chain uses TRBV9 with TRBJ2-3; a possible D gene is TRBD1 (6 bases). Germline CDR1 and CDR2: SGDLS and YYNGEE. The CDR3 has 13 residues. V was trimmed by 0 bases and J by 9 bases, leaving 11 bases between them. CDR3 in amino acids: CASSVAGARTQYF. The CDR3 bases are TGTGCCAGCAGCGTAGCAGGGGCTCGAACGCAGTATTTT.

The CDR3 DNA reads TGTGCCAGTAGTCATGGGAATAGCGGGGGATTCACAGATACGCAGTATTTT. It codes for CASSHGNSGGFTDTQYF. V usage is TRBV19 and J usage is TRBJ2-3; 9 bases are a match to TRBD2. Germline V lookup: CDR1 LNHDA, CDR2 SQIVND (reference sequence). The CDR3 loop spans 17 amino acids. V trimming: 5 bases; J trimming: 2 bases; junction bases outside the gene matches: 11.

The V gene is TRBV6-4, the J gene TRBJ2-2, with D hard to call. V lost 5 bases to trimming and J lost 2 bases, with 15 bases between them. From germline, CDR1 is MRHNA and CDR2 SNTAGT. This CDR3 has 16 residues. This chain's CDR3 is CASSPAHQANTGELFF. CDR3 bases: TGTGCCAGCAGTCCCGCTCACCAAGCCAACACCGGGGAGCTGTTTTTT.

The chain links TRBV18 to TRBJ2-5; D possibly corresponds to TRBD2 (5 bases). The CDR3 totals 14 residues. CDR1 is KGHSH and CDR2 is LQKENI in the germline V gene. The V end was cut by 3 bases, the J end by 1 base, with 9 bases between. CDR3: CASSPPDSQETQYF. The DNA for the CDR3 is TGTGCCAGCTCACCTCCGGACTCCCAAGAGACCCAGTACTTC. Using reference TRBV18 and TRBJ2-5 for the parts outside the CDR3, the full variable domain is NAGVMQNPRHLVRRRGQEARLRCSPMKGHSHVYWYRQLPEEGLKFMVYLQKENIIDESGMPKERFSAEFPKEGPSILRIQQVVRGDSAAYFCASSPPDSQETQYFGPGTRLLVL.

The J gene is TRBJ1-1, the V gene TRBV7-2, with TRBD1 as a possible D gene (6 bases). Trimming took off 3 bases at V and 1 base at J, with 9 bases between the two ends. The CDR3 has 14 amino acids. CDR1 is SGHTA, CDR2 FQGNSA, per germline. The CDR3 reads CASSFRGANTEAFF. The CDR3 DNA reads as TGTGCCAGCAGCTTCCGGGGGGCGAACACTGAAGCTTTCTTT.